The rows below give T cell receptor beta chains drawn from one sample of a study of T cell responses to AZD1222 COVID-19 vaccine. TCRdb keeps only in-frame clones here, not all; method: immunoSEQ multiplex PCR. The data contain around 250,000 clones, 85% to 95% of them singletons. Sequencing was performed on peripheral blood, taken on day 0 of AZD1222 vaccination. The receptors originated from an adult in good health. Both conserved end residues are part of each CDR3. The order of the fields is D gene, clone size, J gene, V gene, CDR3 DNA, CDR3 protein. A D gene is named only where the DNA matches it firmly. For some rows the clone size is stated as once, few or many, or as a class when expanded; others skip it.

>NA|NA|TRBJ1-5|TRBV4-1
TGCGCCAGCAGCCAATGGGCCGGGACGAGCAATCAGCCCCAGCATTTT
CASSQWAGTSNQPQHF
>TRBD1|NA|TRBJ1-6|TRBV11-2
TGTGCCAGCAGCTCCGGACAGGTTCTGGGTAATTCACCCCTCCACTTT
CASSSGQVLGNSPLHF
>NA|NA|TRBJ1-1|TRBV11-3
TGTGCCAGCAGCTTAAACGGGAACACTGAAGCTTTCTTT
CASSLNGNTEAFF
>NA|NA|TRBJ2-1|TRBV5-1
TGCGCCAGCAGCGCGACCCGACTAGCCTACAATGAGCAGTTCTTC
CASSATRLAYNEQFF
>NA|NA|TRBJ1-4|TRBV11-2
TGTGCCAGCAGCTTAGGGGAAATACCGGGACTGATAAATGAAAAACTGTTTTTT
CASSLGEIPGLINEKLFF
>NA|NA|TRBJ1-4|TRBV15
TGTGCCACCAGCAGAGATTTGACCGACAATGAAAAACTGTTTTTT
CATSRDLTDNEKLFF
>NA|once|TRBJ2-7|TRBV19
TGTGCCAGTAGTATAGTCGTTGGATCCTACGAGCAGTACTTC
CASSIVVGSYEQYF
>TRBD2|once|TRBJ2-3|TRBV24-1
TGTGCCACCAGTGATTTGGGGACTAGCGGGGGGTTGAATACGCAGTATTTT
CATSDLGTSGGLNTQYF
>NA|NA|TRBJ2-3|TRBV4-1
TGCGCCAGCAGCCAGCAGGGCGCAGATACGCAGTATTTT
CASSQQGADTQYF
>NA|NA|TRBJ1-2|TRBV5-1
TGCGCCAGCAGCCAGACACGCTATGGCTACACCTTC
CASSQTRYGYTF
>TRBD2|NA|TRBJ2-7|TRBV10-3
TGTGCCATCAGTTGGGAAGGGACTAGCACCAACGAGCAGTACTTC
CAISWEGTSTNEQYF
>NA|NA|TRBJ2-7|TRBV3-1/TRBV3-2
TGTGCCAGCAGCCAAGCGAGGGGCTACGAGCAGTACTTC
CASSQARGYEQYF
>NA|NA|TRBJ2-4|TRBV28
TGTGCCAGCAGTAAAGATGAGGGGTCAGCCAAAAACATTCAGTACTTC
CASSKDEGSAKNIQYF
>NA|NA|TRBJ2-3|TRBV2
TGTGCCAGCAGCGGTCGCACAGATACGCAGTATTTT
CASSGRTDTQYF
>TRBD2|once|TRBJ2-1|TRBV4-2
TGTGCCAGCAGCCAAGATCTTCGGCTAGCGGGAGACTATGAGCAGTTCTTC
CASSQDLRLAGDYEQFF
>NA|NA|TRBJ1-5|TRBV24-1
TGTGCCACCAGTGATGATAGCAATCAGCCCCAGCATTTT
CATSDDSNQPQHF
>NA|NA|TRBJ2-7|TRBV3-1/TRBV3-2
TGTGCCAGCAGCCAAGATTGGACCAGAAACTACGAGCAGTACTTC
CASSQDWTRNYEQYF
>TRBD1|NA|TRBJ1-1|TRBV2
TGTGCCAGCAGTGGGGACAGGGGGATGAACACTGAAGCTTTCTTT
CASSGDRGMNTEAFF
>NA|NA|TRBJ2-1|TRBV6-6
TGTGCCAGCAGTCTCCCCCCGGCAGAAAGCTCCTACAATGAGCAGTTCTTC
CASSLPPAESSYNEQFF
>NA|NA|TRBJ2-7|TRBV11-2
TGTGCCAGCAGCTTTGGGGCCTCCTACGAGCAGTACTTC
CASSFGASYEQYF
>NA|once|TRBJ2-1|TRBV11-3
TGTGCCAGCAGCTTAGATCGTGGAGGCGAGCAGTTCTTC
CASSLDRGGEQFF
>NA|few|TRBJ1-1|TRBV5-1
TGCGCCAGCAGCTCCTGGGACATTACTGAAGCTTTCTTT
CASSSWDITEAFF
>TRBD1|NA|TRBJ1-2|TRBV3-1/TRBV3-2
TGTGCCAGCAGCCAAGCCAAGACAGGGGTCGGAGGCTACACCTTC
CASSQAKTGVGGYTF
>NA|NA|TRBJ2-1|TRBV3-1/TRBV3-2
TGTGCCAGCAGCCAAGTTAGCAGGAATACTGAGCAGTTCTTC
CASSQVSRNTEQFF
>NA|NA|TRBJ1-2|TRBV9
TGTGCCAGCAGTGATGGAGAGGGGGTCTATGGCTACACCTTC
CASSDGEGVYGYTF
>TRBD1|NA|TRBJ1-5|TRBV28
TGTGCCAGCAGCGGAGGACAGGGTCATCAGCCCCAGCATTTT
CASSGGQGHQPQHF
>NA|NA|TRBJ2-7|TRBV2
TGTGCCAGCAGTGCTGGCCCCCTCGGGGGATACGAGCAGTACTTC
CASSAGPLGGYEQYF
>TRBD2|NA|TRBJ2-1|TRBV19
TGTGCCAGTACTTGGAGCGGGAGCTCCTACAATGAGCAGTTCTTC
CASTWSGSSYNEQFF
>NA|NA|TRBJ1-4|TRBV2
TGTGCCAGCAGCCAAGGAAACAGTAATGAAAAACTGTTTTTT
CASSQGNSNEKLFF
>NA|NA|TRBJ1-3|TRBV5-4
TGTGCCAGCAGCGGGGAGAACTCTGGAAACACCATATATTTT
CASSGENSGNTIYF
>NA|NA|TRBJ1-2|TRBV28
TGTGCCAGCATCTCAGGAGGGGGGCCGGTGTACTATGGCTACACCTTC
CASISGGGPVYYGYTF
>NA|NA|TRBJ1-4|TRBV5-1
TGCGCCAGCAGCTTGAGCCCTAATGAAAAACTGTTTTTT
CASSLSPNEKLFF
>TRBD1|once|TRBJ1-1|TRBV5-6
TGTGCCAGCAGCATACAGGGGTGGAACACTGAAGCTTTCTTT
CASSIQGWNTEAFF
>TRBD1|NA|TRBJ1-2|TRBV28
TGTGCCAGCAGATCAGGGGGGTATGGCTACACCTTC
CASRSGGYGYTF
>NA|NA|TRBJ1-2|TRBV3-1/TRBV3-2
TGTGCCAGCAGCTCCTATGGCGGTCCCAACACCTTC
CASSSYGGPNTF
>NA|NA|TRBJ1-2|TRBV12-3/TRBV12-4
TGTGCCAGCGGGAGCTTTGATTATGGCTACACCTTC
CASGSFDYGYTF
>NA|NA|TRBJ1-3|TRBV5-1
TGCGCCAGCAGCTTGGACGGGGGCGCCTCTGGAAACACCATATATTTT
CASSLDGGASGNTIYF
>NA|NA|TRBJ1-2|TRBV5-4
TGTGCCAGCAGCTTGGAAACCTATCCCTCGAGCTACACCTTC
CASSLETYPSSYTF
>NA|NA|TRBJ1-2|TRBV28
TGTGCCAGCAGTTCCTATGGGACCGGCCTGAGGGGCTACACCTTC
CASSSYGTGLRGYTF
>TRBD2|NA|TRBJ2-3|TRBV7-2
TGTGCCAGCAGCTTAGGGCTAGCGGGGGGCCGCACAGATACGCAGTATTTT
CASSLGLAGGRTDTQYF
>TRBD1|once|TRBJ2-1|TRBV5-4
TGTGCCAGCAGCATAGAACAGGGGTTCGAGCAGTTCTTC
CASSIEQGFEQFF
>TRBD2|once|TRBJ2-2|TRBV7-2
TGTGCCAGCAGCCTGTGGGCAGCGGGGGGTACCGGGGAGCTGTTTTTT
CASSLWAAGGTGELFF
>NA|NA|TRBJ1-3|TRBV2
TGTGCCAGCAGCGATGGGACTTACTCTGGAAACACCATATATTTT
CASSDGTYSGNTIYF
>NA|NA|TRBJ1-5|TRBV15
TGTGCCACCAGCAGAGCAGGGGCGCGGGATCAGCCCCAGCATTTT
CATSRAGARDQPQHF
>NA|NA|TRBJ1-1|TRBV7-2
TGTGCCAGCAGCTTTCTCGGACAGAACACTGAAGCTTTCTTT
CASSFLGQNTEAFF
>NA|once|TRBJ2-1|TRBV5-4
TGTGCCAGCAGCACGCGACGACTTGCTAATGAGCAGTTCTTC
CASSTRRLANEQFF
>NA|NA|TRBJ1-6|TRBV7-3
TGTGCCAGCAGCCAAGTGTCGACGTCCTATGTACCCCTCCACTTT
CASSQVSTSYVPLHF
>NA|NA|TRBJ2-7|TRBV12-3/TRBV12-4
TGTGCCAGCAGTCTCACTACTTACGAGCAGTACTTC
CASSLTTYEQYF
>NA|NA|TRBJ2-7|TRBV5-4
TGTGCCAGCAGCCCGGACCTCAACTACGAGCAGTACTTC
CASSPDLNYEQYF
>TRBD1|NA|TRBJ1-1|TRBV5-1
TGCGCCAGCAGCTGGACAGGGCCTGAAGCTTTCTTT
CASSWTGPEAFF
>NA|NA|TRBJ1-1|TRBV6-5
TGTGCCAGCACCAAGGCGGAGGGGGTGAACACTGAAGCTTTCTTT
CASTKAEGVNTEAFF
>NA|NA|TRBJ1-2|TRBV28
TGTGCCAGCAGTCTCGGAGGGGCGTACTATGGCTACACCTTC
CASSLGGAYYGYTF
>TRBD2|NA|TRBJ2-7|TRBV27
TGTGCCAGCAGTTCCGTAGCGGGAGGAATCTACGAGCAGTACTTC
CASSSVAGGIYEQYF
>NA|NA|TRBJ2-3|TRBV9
TGTGCCAGCAGCCCCTCCCCCCAGGACTTCCCTAGCACAGATACGCAGTATTTT
CASSPSPQDFPSTDTQYF
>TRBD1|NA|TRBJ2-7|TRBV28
TGTGCCAGCAGTTTGTTCGGGACAGGTCTGCACGAGCAGTACTTC
CASSLFGTGLHEQYF